This T cell receptor (beta chain) was profiled in a study of shared T cell receptors in the human thymus. V was shortened by 6 bases and J by 2 bases, with 13 bases between the two germline ends. The CDR3 contains 14 residues. Germline CDR1 and CDR2: MDHEN and SYDVKM. The table lists this clone with a count of one. Some clones are missing from TCRdb's copy, which holds only in-frame ones; the method was immunoSEQ multiplex PCR. The table includes about 610,000 clones, more than 75% detected once. A further study also used this sample, focusing on human thymus T cells. This second report adds: Resections removed during corrective heart surgery provided the thymus tissue used. Thymic and blood repertoires seemed to favor certain V and J genes. Among unrelated individuals, related research reported thymic repertoires that overlapped highly.

Sequencing was carried out using thymocytes. The sequence was obtained from a boy under two years old with a congenital heart defect. This chain uses TRBV28 with TRBJ1-2; D is perhaps TRBD1 (5 bases). For the CDR3, the DNA is TGTGCCAGCAGCCCCAGGGAGGGAAACTATGGCTACACCTTC. Translating gives CASSPREGNYGYTF.